This entry features one T cell receptor beta chain sequence. Trimming took 0 bases from V and 2 from J; bases not matched to a gene: 6. The CDR3 is 16 residues long. Germline CDR1 is KGHSH and CDR2 is LQKENI. TCRdb's copy holds only in-frame clones and misses some; the assay was immunoSEQ multiplex PCR. Of roughly 30,000 clones listed, roughly 91% are singletons. This sample was included in a study of T cell changes during pregnancy in multiple sclerosis. This chain joins TRBV18 and TRBJ2-7, with 8 nucleotides matching TRBD2. The TCR sequence derives from a female donor with multiple sclerosis, enrolled in a pregnancy study. This specimen was CD8+ T cells from peripheral blood mononuclear cells, taken before pregnancy. In nucleotides, the CDR3 is TGTGCCAGCTCACCACCAGCGGGGGCGACTACCTACGAGCAGTACTTC. Encoded protein: CASSPPAGATTYEQYF.